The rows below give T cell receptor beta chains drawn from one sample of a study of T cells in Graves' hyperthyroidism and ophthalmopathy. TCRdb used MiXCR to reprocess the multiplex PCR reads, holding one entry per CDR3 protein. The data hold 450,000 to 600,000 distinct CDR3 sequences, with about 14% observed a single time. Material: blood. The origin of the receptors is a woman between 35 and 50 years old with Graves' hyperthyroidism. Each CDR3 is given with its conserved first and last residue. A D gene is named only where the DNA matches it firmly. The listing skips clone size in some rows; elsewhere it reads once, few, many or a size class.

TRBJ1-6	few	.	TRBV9	CASSGNTGSLHF	TGTGCCAGCAGCGGAAACACTGGATCCCTCCACTTT
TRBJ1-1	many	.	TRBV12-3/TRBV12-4	CASSPRQAEAFF	TGTGCCAGCAGTCCACGACAGGCTGAAGCTTTCTTT
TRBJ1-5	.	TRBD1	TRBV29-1	CSVVAGQSNQPQHF	TGCAGCGTTGTAGCGGGACAGAGCAATCAGCCCCAGCATTTT
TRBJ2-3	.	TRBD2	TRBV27	CASRVGQGTSASTDTQYF	TGTGCCAGCAGGGTGGGACAAGGGACTAGCGCTAGCACAGATACGCAGTATTTT
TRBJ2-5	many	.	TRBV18	CASSPDIQETQYF	TGTGCCAGCTCCCCAGACATACAAGAGACCCAGTACTTC
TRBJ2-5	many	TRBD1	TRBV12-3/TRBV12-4	CASSDQGAVETQYF	TGTGCCAGCAGCGATCAGGGGGCGGTTGAGACCCAGTACTTC
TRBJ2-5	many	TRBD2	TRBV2	CASKQDSGSGETQYF	TGTGCCAGCAAGCAGGATAGCGGGAGTGGGGAGACCCAGTACTTC
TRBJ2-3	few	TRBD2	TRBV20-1	CSATASGNTDTQYF	TGCAGTGCTACCGCTAGCGGCAACACAGATACGCAGTATTTT
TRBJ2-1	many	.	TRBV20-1	CSARAPYNEQFF	TGCAGTGCTAGAGCCCCCTACAATGAGCAGTTCTTC
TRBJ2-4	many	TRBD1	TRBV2	CASTGTGVTQYF	TGTGCCAGCACCGGGACAGGGGTTACTCAGTACTTC
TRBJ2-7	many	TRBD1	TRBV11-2	CASSQPRGQWSYEQYF	TGTGCCAGCAGCCAACCGAGGGGGCAATGGTCCTACGAGCAGTACTTC
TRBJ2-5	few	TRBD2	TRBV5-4	CASSMGLAGGRAQETQYF	TGTGCCAGCAGCATGGGACTAGCGGGAGGCCGAGCGCAAGAGACCCAGTACTTC
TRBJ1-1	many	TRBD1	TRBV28	CASSRTGVVNTEAFF	TGTGCCAGCAGTCGTACAGGGGTTGTGAACACTGAAGCTTTCTTT
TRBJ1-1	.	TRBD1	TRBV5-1	CASSLRPTGMVTEAFF	TGCGCCAGCAGCCTCCGACCGACAGGGATGGTCACTGAAGCTTTCTTT
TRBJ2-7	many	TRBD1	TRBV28	CASSRDRDFSYEQYF	TGTGCCAGCAGCCGGGACAGGGACTTCTCCTACGAGCAGTACTTC
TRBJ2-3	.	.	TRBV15	CATSRDARGGRDTQYF	TGTGCCACCAGCAGAGATGCGAGGGGAGGAAGAGATACGCAGTATTTT
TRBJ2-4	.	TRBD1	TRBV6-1	CASTNPGTGNIQYF	TGTGCCAGCACCAATCCAGGGACAGGGAACATTCAGTACTTC
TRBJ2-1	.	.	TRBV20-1	CRPSRNEQFF	TGCAGGCCCTCTAGGAATGAGCAGTTCTTC
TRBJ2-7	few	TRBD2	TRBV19	CASSPRSGLASFYEQYF	TGTGCCAGTAGTCCTCGTTCGGGACTAGCTTCGTTCTACGAGCAGTACTTC
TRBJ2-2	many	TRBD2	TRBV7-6	CASSLLAGSDGELFF	TGTGCCAGCAGCTTACTAGCGGGATCGGACGGGGAGCTGTTTTTT
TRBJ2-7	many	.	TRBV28	CASSSSADSYEQYF	TGTGCCAGCAGTTCTTCCGCGGACAGCTACGAGCAGTACTTC
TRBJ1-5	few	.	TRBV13	CASSLGPDQPQHF	TGTGCCAGCAGCTTAGGGCCTGATCAGCCCCAGCATTTT